The 7 T cell receptor beta chains presented below share a single source sample, sequenced in a study of shared clonotypes between healthy human individuals. Measured with immunoSEQ multiplex PCR; TCRdb has only the in-frame clones, and not every one. The top ten hold roughly 0.13% of the sample, which has millions of clones, roughly 94% seen once. Sequenced sample: naive CD4+ T cells sorted from blood. The subset here: CD45RA+ positively selected. The source is a man between 18 and 35 years old in good health.

The gene calls are TRBV6-5 and TRBJ1-3; D is undetermined. The CDR3 runs 13 residues. Trimming removed 8 bases from V and 0 bases from J, with 8 bases in between. In germline, CDR1 is MNHEY, CDR2 SVGAGI. The CDR3 spells CASGRSSGNTIYF. The CDR3, as DNA: TGTGCCAGCGGACGGAGCTCTGGAAACACCATATATTTT.

J is TRBJ2-4 and V is TRBV11-2, with 8 bases lining up with TRBD2. Germline loops: CDR1 SGHAT, CDR2 FQNNGV. The CDR3 has 16 residues. Losses at the gene ends were 0 bases for V and 0 bases for J; bases not matched to a gene: 1. In nucleotides, the CDR3 is TGTGCCAGCAGCTTAGAGCTAGCGGGAGCCAAAAACATTCAGTACTTC. It translates to CASSLELAGAKNIQYF.

With regard to this clone: Other DNA sequences in the same sample also yield this CDR3. The genes are TRBV6-5 and TRBJ1-1; D is unresolved. The ends were cut back, 2 bases at V and 1 base at J, with 5 bases in the middle. Germline assignment: CDR1 MNHEY and CDR2 SVGAGI. The CDR3 sequence is 13 residues long. The CDR3 nucleotides are TGTGCCAGCAGTTACCCGGGGAACACTGAAGCTTTCTTT. It is translated as CASSYPGNTEAFF.

This clone has only a few counts. The gene calls are TRBV2 and TRBJ2-7; TRBD1 aligns across 11 bases. This CDR3 has 15 residues. Losses at the gene ends were 5 bases for V and 7 bases for J; bases not matched to a gene: 10. Per the germline V gene, CDR1 is SNHLY and CDR2 is FYNNEI. CDR3 protein: CASSIPGTGGREQYF. The CDR3 DNA reads as TGTGCCAGCAGTATACCCGGGACAGGGGGGAGGGAGCAGTACTTC.

The chain has TRBV18 and TRBJ1-4; D not resolved. Trimming removed 3 bases at V and 5 bases at J, with 13 bases between. CDR1 and CDR2 from the germline V gene are KGHSH and LQKENI. The CDR3 consists of 15 residues. The CDR3: CASSPAVTGNEKLFF. CDR3 in DNA: TGTGCCAGCTCACCGGCGGTAACGGGGAATGAAAAACTGTTTTTT.

V usage is TRBV7-3 and J usage is TRBJ2-6, with D unclear. The CDR3 runs 14 residues. CDR1 and CDR2 from the germline V gene are SGHTA and FQGTGA. V was cut by 2 bases and J by 1 base, with 3 bases left in between. CDR3 in amino acids: CASSLHSGANVLTF. The CDR3 DNA reads as TGTGCCAGCAGCTTACATTCTGGGGCCAACGTCCTGACTTTC.

The chain couples TRBV5-1 to TRBJ2-7; 7 bases fit TRBD2. Germline V CDR1 and CDR2: SGHRS, YFSETQ. This CDR3 has 16 residues. The V gene end was trimmed by 4 bases and the J gene end by 1 base; junction bases not matched to a gene: 11. CDR3 in amino acids: CASSVRASGKSYEQYF. The CDR3 region has the DNA TGCGCCAGCAGCGTTCGGGCTAGCGGCAAATCCTACGAGCAGTACTTC. Full variable domain (outside the CDR3, taken from reference TRBV5-1 and TRBJ2-7): KAGVTQTPRYLIKTRGQQVTLSCSPISGHRSVSWYQQTPGQGLQFLFEYFSETQRNKGNFPGRFSGRQFSNSRSEMNVSTLELGDSALYLCASSVRASGKSYEQYFGPGTRLTVT.